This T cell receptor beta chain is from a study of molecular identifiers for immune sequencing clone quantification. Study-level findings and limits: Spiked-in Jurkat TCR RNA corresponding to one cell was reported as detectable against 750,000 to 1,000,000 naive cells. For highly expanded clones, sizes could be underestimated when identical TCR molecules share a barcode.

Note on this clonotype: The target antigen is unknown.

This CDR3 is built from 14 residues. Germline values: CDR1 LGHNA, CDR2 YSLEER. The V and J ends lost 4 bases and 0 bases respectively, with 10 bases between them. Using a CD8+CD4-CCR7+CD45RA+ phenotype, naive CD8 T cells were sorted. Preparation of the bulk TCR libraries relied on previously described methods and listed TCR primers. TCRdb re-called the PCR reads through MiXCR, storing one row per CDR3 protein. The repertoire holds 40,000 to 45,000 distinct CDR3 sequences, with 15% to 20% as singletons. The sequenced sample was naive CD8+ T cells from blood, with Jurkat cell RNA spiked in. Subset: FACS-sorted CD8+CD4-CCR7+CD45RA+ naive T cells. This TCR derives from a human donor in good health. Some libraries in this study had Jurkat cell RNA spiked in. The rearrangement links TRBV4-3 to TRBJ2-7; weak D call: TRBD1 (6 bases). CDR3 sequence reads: CASSPGHSSYEQYF. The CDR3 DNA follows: TGCGCCAGCAGCCCGGGACACAGCTCCTACGAGCAGTACTTC.